One sample yielded the 18 T cell receptor beta chains listed below, sequenced in a study of regulatory T cells in long-lasting Graves disease. Building the TCR beta libraries relied on iRepertoire HTBI primers, and CDR3 regions underwent Arm-PCR. TCRdb re-derived calls from the multiplex PCR reads in MiXCR, one entry per CDR3 protein. The sample yields some 230,000 distinct CDR3 sequences, about a sixth seen once. Time point meaning: newly diagnosed GD, antithyroid drugs for less than 3 months. With RNA extracted from PBMCs as input, the TCR library was made. The sequences come from peripheral blood mononuclear cells (PBMCs), collected at new diagnosis, from a patient treated with antithyroid drugs. Every receptor here comes from a female donor with Graves disease.

V gene TRBV27 combines with J gene TRBJ1-6; 8 positions match TRBD1. From germline, CDR1 is MNHEY and CDR2 SMNVEV (reference sequence). V was pared by 2 bases and J by 9 bases, with 6 bases of the junction left unmatched. The CDR3 extends over 15 amino acids. The CDR3 protein is CASSLSWDRISPLHF. The DNA for the CDR3 is TGTGCCAGCAGTTTAAGCTGGGACAGGATTTCACCCCTCCACTTT.

This clonotype appeared many times. The CDR3 sequence is CSASRGGDQPQHF. In nucleotides, the CDR3 is TGCAGTGCTAGTCGAGGGGGAGATCAGCCCCAGCATTTT. The rearrangement uses TRBV20-1 and TRBJ1-5; a weak D match, TRBD1 (6 bases). The CDR3 consists of 13 residues. V was clipped by 3 bases and J by 5 bases, with 11 bases between them. Germline V CDR1 and CDR2: DFQATT, SNEGSKA (reference sequence).

The rearrangement links TRBV11-3 to TRBJ2-1; 12 bases are shared with TRBD2. The V gene's germline CDR1 is SGHNT and CDR2 YENEEA. This CDR3 is 18 amino acids long. V shed 5 bases and J 1 base; nucleotides not matched to a gene: 9. DNA for the CDR3: TGTGCCAGCAGCCAAAGACTAGCGGGAGTCCGGTCCTACAATGAGCAGTTCTTC. Translation: CASSQRLAGVRSYNEQFF.

This clonotype was recorded at least ten times. V usage is TRBV19 and J usage is TRBJ1-1; D gene unclear. CDR3 size: 14 residues. V dropped 3 bases and J dropped 3 bases, with 11 bases sitting between them. Per the germline V gene, CDR1 is LNHDA and CDR2 is SQIVND (reference sequence). CDR3 nucleotides: TGTGCCAGTAGTATTCGACCCGGACACACTGAAGCTTTCTTT. Translating gives CASSIRPGHTEAFF.

This clonotype was recorded a few times. The chain recombines TRBV28 with TRBJ1-5; no firm D call. The length of the CDR3 is 12 residues. Germline V gene data show CDR1 as MDHEN and CDR2 as SYDVKM. Trimming stripped 4 bases from V and 7 bases from J, with 8 bases between. The CDR3 coding sequence is TGTGCCAGCAGTTATTACGGACAGCCCCAGCATTTT. Protein product: CASSYYGQPQHF.

This clonotype was picked up many times. The chain recombines TRBV27 with TRBJ2-1; TRBD2 is a possible D gene (5 bases). Germline values: CDR1 MNHEY, CDR2 SMNVEV (reference sequence). This CDR3 has 14 residues. Trimming pared 6 bases from V and 3 bases from J, leaving 12 bases between. The CDR3 coding sequence is TGTGCCAGCAGAATCACTAGTATCTACAATGAGCAGTTCTTC. Translation: CASRITSIYNEQFF.

This chain connects TRBV12-3 or TRBV12-4 to TRBJ2-3; 8 bases map to TRBD2. V was pared by 11 bases and J by 3 bases, with 13 bases of the junction left unmatched. This CDR3 comprises 15 residues. The CDR3 nucleotides read TGTGCCTCATCGGCGGCGGGAGGTGGGACAGATACGCAGTATTTT. As protein: CASSAAGGGTDTQYF.

This clonotype has a count of ten or more. The V and J genes are TRBV7-8 and TRBJ2-3; possible D gene TRBD2, 5 bases. V lost 4 bases to trimming and J lost 3 bases, with 11 bases between them. The CDR3 covers 14 residues. Germline assignment: CDR1 SGHVS and CDR2 FQNEAQ. CDR3: CASSSSSGTDTQYF. Written as DNA, the CDR3 is TGTGCCAGCAGCTCCTCTTCGGGGACAGATACGCAGTATTTT. Full variable domain (missing parts from reference TRBV7-8 and TRBJ2-3): GAGVSQSPRYKVAKRGQDVALRCDPISGHVSLFWYQQALGQGPEFLTYFQNEAQLDKSGLPSDRFFAERPEGSVSTLKIQRTQQEDSAVYLCASSSSSGTDTQYFGPGTRLTVL.

This clonotype came up many times. The genes are TRBV5-1 and TRBJ2-2; unclear D gene. The CDR3 has 13 residues. Trimming shortened V by 1 base and J by 1 base, and 2 bases separated the two germline ends. Germline assignment: CDR1 SGHRS and CDR2 YFSETQ. This CDR3 reads CASSLKNTGELFF. CDR3 sequence (DNA): TGCGCCAGCAGCTTGAAGAACACCGGGGAGCTGTTTTTT.

This clonotype was observed a handful of times. Compared with germline, one end of the junction differs, possibly owing to a read error. V and J are TRBV10-3 and TRBJ1-1; D may be TRBD1 (5 bases). Germline V lookup: CDR1 ENHRY, CDR2 SYGVKD. The CDR3 has 13 residues. The DNA of the CDR3 is TGTGTCATCAGGGACTCCTCGGACACTGAAGCTTTCTTT. Its translation is CVIRDSSDTEAFF.

This clonotype was recorded many times. The genes are TRBV6-1 and TRBJ1-1; 7 positions agree with TRBD1. Germline V lookup: CDR1 MNHNS, CDR2 SASEGT. After removal of 3 bases from V and 3 bases from J, the junction contained 7 bases not matched to a gene. The CDR3 is 15 amino acids. The CDR3 reads CASSDQTGRYTEAFF. CDR3 nucleotide sequence: TGTGCCAGCAGTGACCAGACAGGGAGATACACTGAAGCTTTCTTT.

This clonotype was detected ten times or more. The chain recombines TRBV7-2 with TRBJ1-6; D gene unclear. V dropped 5 bases and J dropped 5 bases, with 4 bases sitting between them. The CDR3 sequence is 12 residues long. Germline V gene sequence: CDR1 SGHTA, CDR2 FQGNSA. CDR3 nucleotides: TGTGCCAGCAGCGCCAATAATTCACCCCTCCACTTT. It translates to CASSANNSPLHF.

This clonotype was observed at least ten times. The chain links TRBV7-8 to TRBJ2-1; no definite D call. Germline V gene data show CDR1 as SGHVS and CDR2 as FQNEAQ. This CDR3 has 12 residues. Trimming removed 2 bases from V and 15 bases from J, with 14 bases in between. This CDR3 is CASSLRSGSRFF. CDR3 DNA sequence: TGTGCCAGCAGCTTACGATCGGGTAGTCGGTTCTTC.

This clonotype was recorded many times. The chain carries TRBV5-1 and TRBJ1-1; D is ambiguous. V was pared by 0 bases and J by 1 base, with 7 bases between. This CDR3 is built from 14 residues. CDR1 and CDR2 from the germline V gene are SGHRS and YFSETQ. The CDR3 here is CASSLEQPNTEAFF. In DNA form, the CDR3 reads TGCGCCAGCAGCTTGGAACAACCGAACACTGAAGCTTTCTTT.

This clonotype was seen many times. The V and J genes are TRBV18 and TRBJ1-2; D remains unclear. Between the trimmed V and J ends, which lost 3 bases and 2 bases, there was a span of 16 bases. The CDR3 loop spans 16 amino acids. CDR1 and CDR2 (germline): KGHSH, LQKENI. This CDR3 is CASSPYGLRENYGYTF. Here the CDR3 DNA reads TGTGCCAGCTCACCCTACGGACTCCGCGAAAACTATGGCTACACCTTC. The whole variable domain, filled in from reference TRBV18 and TRBJ1-2, reads NAGVMQNPRHLVRRRGQEARLRCSPMKGHSHVYWYRQLPEEGLKFMVYLQKENIIDESGMPKERFSAEFPKEGPSILRIQQVVRGDSAAYFCASSPYGLRENYGYTFGSGTRLTVV.

This clonotype was counted at least ten times. The chain recombines TRBV24-1 with TRBJ1-5; D is unresolved. The CDR3 runs to 14 residues. In germline, CDR1 is KGHDR, CDR2 SFDVKD. The germline V and J ends were trimmed by 6 bases and 3 bases, with 11 bases remaining between them. The DNA for the CDR3 is TGTGCCACCAGTCCCCACGAGATCAATCAGCCCCAGCATTTT. Translated: CATSPHEINQPQHF.

In its sample, this clonotype was seen many times. The chain uses TRBV6-5 and TRBJ2-2; TRBD2 might be the D (5 bases). The V and J ends lost 2 bases and 7 bases respectively, with 17 bases between them. Germline assignment: CDR1 MNHEY and CDR2 SVGAGI. This CDR3 has 16 residues. The CDR3 loop is CASSYNPPARGGELFF. In DNA form, the CDR3 reads TGTGCCAGCAGTTACAACCCCCCGGCACGGGGCGGGGAGCTGTTTTTT.

This clonotype has ten or more counts. The chain employs TRBV6-1 and TRBJ2-7, with TRBD2 as a possible D gene (7 bases). V was shortened by 6 bases and J by 3 bases, with 12 bases between the two germline ends. Germline values: CDR1 MNHNS, CDR2 SASEGT. The CDR3 is 13 amino acids. The DNA of the CDR3 is TGTGCCAGCAGACAGGGAGGGATCTACGAGCAGTACTTC. It codes for CASRQGGIYEQYF.